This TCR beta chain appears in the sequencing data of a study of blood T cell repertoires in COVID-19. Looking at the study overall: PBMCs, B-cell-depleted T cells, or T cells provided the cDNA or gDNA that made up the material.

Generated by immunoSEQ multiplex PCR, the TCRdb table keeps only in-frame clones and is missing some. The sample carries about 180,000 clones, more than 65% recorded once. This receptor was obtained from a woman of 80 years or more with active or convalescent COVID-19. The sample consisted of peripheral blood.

CDR3 coding DNA: TGTGCCAGCAGTTCCGTTGGGGGGAGGATCAAAAACATTCAGTACTTC. It yields the protein CASSSVGGRIKNIQYF. The chain is built from TRBV27 and TRBJ2-4, with D possibly being TRBD2 (6 bases). V lost 4 bases and J lost 3, with 16 bases in between. The germline gives CDR1 MNHEY, CDR2 SMNVEV (reference sequence). This CDR3 is 16 amino acids long.